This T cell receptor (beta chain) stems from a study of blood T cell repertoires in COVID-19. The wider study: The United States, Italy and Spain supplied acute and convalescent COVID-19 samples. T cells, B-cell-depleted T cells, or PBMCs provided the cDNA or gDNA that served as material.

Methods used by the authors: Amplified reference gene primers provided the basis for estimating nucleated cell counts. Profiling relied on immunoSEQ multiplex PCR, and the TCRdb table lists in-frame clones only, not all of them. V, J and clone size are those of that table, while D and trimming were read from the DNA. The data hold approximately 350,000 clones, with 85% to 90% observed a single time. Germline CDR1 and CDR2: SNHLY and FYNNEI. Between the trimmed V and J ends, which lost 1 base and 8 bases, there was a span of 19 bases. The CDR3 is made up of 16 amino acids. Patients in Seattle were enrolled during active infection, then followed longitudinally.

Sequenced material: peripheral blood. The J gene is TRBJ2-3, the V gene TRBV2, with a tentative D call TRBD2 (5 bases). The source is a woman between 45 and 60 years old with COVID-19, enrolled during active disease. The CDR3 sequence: CASSEEAGFSPGTQYF. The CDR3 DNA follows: TGTGCCAGCAGTGAAGAGGCGGGTTTCAGCCCGGGTACGCAGTATTTT.